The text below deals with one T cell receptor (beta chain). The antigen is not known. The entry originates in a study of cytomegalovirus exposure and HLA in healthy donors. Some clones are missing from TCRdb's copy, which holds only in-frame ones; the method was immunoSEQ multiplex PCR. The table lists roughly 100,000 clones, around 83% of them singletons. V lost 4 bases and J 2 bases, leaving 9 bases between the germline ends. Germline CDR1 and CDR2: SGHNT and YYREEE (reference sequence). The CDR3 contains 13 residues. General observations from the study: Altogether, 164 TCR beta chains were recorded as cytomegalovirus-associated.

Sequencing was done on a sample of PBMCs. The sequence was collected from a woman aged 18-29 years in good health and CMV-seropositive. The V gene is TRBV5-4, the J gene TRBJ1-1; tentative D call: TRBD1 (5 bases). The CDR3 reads CASSVDSNTEAFF. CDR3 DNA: TGTGCCAGCAGCGTAGACAGTAACACTGAAGCTTTCTTT.